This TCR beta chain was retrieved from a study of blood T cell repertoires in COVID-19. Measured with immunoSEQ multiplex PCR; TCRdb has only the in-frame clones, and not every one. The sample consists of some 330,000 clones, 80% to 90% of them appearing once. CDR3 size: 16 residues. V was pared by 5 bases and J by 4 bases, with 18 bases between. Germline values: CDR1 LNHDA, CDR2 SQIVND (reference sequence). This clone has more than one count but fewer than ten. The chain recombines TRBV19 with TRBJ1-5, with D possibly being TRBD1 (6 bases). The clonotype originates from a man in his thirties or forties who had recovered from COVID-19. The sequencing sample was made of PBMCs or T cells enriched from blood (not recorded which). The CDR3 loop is CASSPLSGQFNQPQHF. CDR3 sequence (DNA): TGTGCCAGTAGTCCCCTCTCGGGACAATTTAATCAGCCCCAGCATTTT.